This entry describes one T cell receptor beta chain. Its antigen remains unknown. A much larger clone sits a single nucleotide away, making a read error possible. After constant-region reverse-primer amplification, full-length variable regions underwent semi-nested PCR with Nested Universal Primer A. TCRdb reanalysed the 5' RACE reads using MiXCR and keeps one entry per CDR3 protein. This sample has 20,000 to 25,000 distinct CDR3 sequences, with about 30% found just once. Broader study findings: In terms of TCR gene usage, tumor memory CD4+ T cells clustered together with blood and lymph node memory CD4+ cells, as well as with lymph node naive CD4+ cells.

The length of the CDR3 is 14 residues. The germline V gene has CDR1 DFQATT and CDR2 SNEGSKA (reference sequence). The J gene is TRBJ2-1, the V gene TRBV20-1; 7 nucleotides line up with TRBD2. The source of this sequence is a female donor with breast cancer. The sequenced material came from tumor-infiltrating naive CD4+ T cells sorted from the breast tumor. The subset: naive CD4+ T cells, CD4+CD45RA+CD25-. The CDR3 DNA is TGCAGTGCGGATATAGCGGGTCCTTCCAATGTGCAGTTCTTC. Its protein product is CSADIAGPSNVQFF.